Following are 20 T cell receptor beta chains from one sample sequenced in a study of blood T cell repertoires in COVID-19. The protocol was immunoSEQ multiplex PCR, while the TCRdb copy is restricted to in-frame clones and leaves out a portion. Of about 130,000 clones in the sample, about 80% were seen once. The sequenced sample consisted of peripheral blood. The source is a human donor in a cohort sampled during active COVID-19.

This chain uses TRBV28 with TRBJ1-1, with D unresolved. The CDR3 spans 13 residues. With 6 bases removed from V and 10 bases from J, the gap between germline ends came to 18 bases. From germline, CDR1 is MDHEN and CDR2 SYDVKM. The CDR3 loop reads CASSSKPRTRAFF. CDR3 nucleotide sequence: TGTGCCAGCAGCTCAAAACCCAGGACTAGAGCTTTCTTT.

V is TRBV3-1 (or the pseudogene TRBV3-2) and J is TRBJ1-2, with D uncertain. The CDR3 sequence is 11 residues long. Germline V gives CDR1 LGHDT, CDR2 YNNKEL (reference sequence). Trimming cost V 4 bases and J 6 bases, with 6 bases left between them. CDR3 DNA sequence: TGTGCCAGCAGCCCACTTGATGGCTACACCTTC. Protein sequence: CASSPLDGYTF.

This clone was counted a single time. V and J are TRBV3-1 (or the pseudogene TRBV3-2) and TRBJ1-1; a weak D match, TRBD1 (5 bases). Germline CDR1 LGHDT, CDR2 YNNKEL (reference sequence). V was trimmed by 0 bases and J by 6 bases, leaving 17 bases between them. CDR3 length: 16 amino acids. The chain's CDR3 is CASSQDFSRGGAEAFF. In DNA form, the CDR3 reads TGTGCCAGCAGCCAAGACTTCTCGCGGGGGGGGGCTGAAGCTTTCTTT.

This chain uses TRBV6-5 with TRBJ2-7, with D possibly matching TRBD1 (5 bases). CDR3 length: 15 amino acids. Looked up from germline, CDR1 is MNHEY and CDR2 is SVGAGI. Trimming pared 2 bases from V and 0 bases from J, leaving 11 bases between. The CDR3 DNA reads as TGTGCCAGCAGTTACGGGGCCAGGTTCTCCTACGAGCAGTACTTC. It yields the protein CASSYGARFSYEQYF.

The rearrangement uses TRBV5-4 and TRBJ1-3, with 8 bases that match TRBD1. The CDR3 loop spans 16 amino acids. With V trimmed by 6 bases and J by 6 bases, 14 bases remained unmatched. Germline values: CDR1 SGHNT, CDR2 YYREEE (reference sequence). This CDR3 is CASNRTGLVLENTIYF. CDR3 DNA sequence: TGTGCCAGCAACAGGACAGGGCTAGTTCTTGAAAACACCATATATTTT. The entire variable domain, with the rest obtained from reference TRBV5-4 and TRBJ1-3, is as follows: ETGVTQSPTHLIKTRGQQVTLRCSSQSGHNTVSWYQQALGQGPQFIFQYYREEENGRGNFPPRFSGLQFPNYSSELNVNALELDDSALYLCASNRTGLVLENTIYFGEGSWLTVV.

The rearrangement uses TRBV12-3 or TRBV12-4 and TRBJ1-2; 8 bases align to TRBD1. Trimming at V came to 6 bases and at J to 5 bases, leaving 5 bases not matched to a gene. The CDR3 runs 13 residues. The CDR3 DNA reads TGTGCCAGCAGCAGGGGACAGGATTATGGCTACACCTTC. It yields the protein CASSRGQDYGYTF.

The chain joins TRBV10-2 to TRBJ2-5, with TRBD2 matching over 9 bases. CDR1 WSHSY and CDR2 SAAADI come from the germline V gene. The CDR3 extends over 14 amino acids. Trimming took 6 bases from V and 4 from J; bases not matched to a gene: 6. CDR3: CASRDSSGVETQYF. In DNA, the CDR3 is TGCGCCAGCAGGGACTCTAGCGGGGTAGAGACCCAGTACTTC.

The rearrangement joins TRBV2 to TRBJ2-1; TRBD1 agrees at 7 bases. The germline V gene has CDR1 SNHLY and CDR2 FYNNEI. The junction had 6 bases not matched to a gene; V was cut back by 8 bases and J by 8 bases. CDR3 length: 12 residues. CDR3 bases: TGTGCCAGCCGACAGGGTTCGGATGAGCAGTTCTTC. Translating it yields CASRQGSDEQFF.

The chain employs TRBV6-5 and TRBJ2-1; 7 bases map to TRBD1. The V and J ends lost 2 bases and 2 bases, in that order; junction bases with no gene match: 3. Looked up from germline, CDR1 is MNHEY and CDR2 is SVGAGI. CDR3 length equals 15 residues. In DNA, the CDR3 is TGTGCCAGCAGTTACGACGGACAGGCCTACAATGAGCAGTTCTTC. Its translation is CASSYDGQAYNEQFF.

In the case of this clone: This sample includes further DNA sequences coding for the same CDR3. This chain joins TRBV11-2 and TRBJ2-7; 13 positions match TRBD2. The germline V gene has CDR1 SGHAT and CDR2 FQNNGV. The junction had 0 bases not matched to a gene; V was cut back by 3 bases and J by 4 bases. The length of the CDR3 is 14 residues. CDR3 DNA sequence: TGTGCCAGCAGCTTGGGACTAGCGGGGTACGAGCAGTACTTC. It yields the protein CASSLGLAGYEQYF.

In this sample, this clone turned up a few times. This chain uses TRBV4-1 with TRBJ1-4, with 7 bases identical to TRBD1. CDR1 is MGHRA, CDR2 YSYEKL, per germline. V lost 5 bases and J lost 7; bases outside the gene matches: 10. This CDR3 comprises 15 residues. CDR3 loop: CASSSLGGAFEKLFF. For the CDR3, the DNA is TGCGCCAGCAGCAGTCTAGGGGGCGCATTTGAAAAACTGTTTTTT.

This chain joins TRBV6-6 and TRBJ1-3; D is possibly TRBD1 (6 bases). Germline values: CDR1 MNHNY, CDR2 SVGAGI (reference sequence). This CDR3 is built from 15 residues. Trimming shortened V by 6 bases and J by 0 bases, and 12 bases separated the two germline ends. CDR3: CASRGGADSGNTIYF. The CDR3 nucleotides read TGTGCCAGCAGAGGGGGGGCAGACTCTGGAAACACCATATATTTT.

As DNA, the CDR3 is TGTGCCAGCACCGGCTCCGGACAGGGGTATGAAAAACTGTTTTTT. Translated: CASTGSGQGYEKLFF. This chain links TRBV7-9 with TRBJ1-4; 9 bases are shared with TRBD1. Germline CDR1 is SEHNR and CDR2 is FQNEAQ (reference sequence). With V trimmed by 7 bases and J by 6 bases, 9 bases remained unmatched. The CDR3 is 15 amino acids.

The gene calls are TRBV28 and TRBJ2-1, with D perhaps TRBD1 (6 bases). CDR3 length: 14 amino acids. The V gene lost 5 bases and the J gene lost 7 bases, with 15 bases spanning the gap. Germline CDR1 and CDR2: MDHEN and SYDVKM. The CDR3 sequence: CASSLDGTRNEQFF. In nucleotides, the CDR3 is TGTGCCAGCAGTCTTGACGGGACAAGGAATGAGCAGTTCTTC.

This clone occurred a few times. The chain has TRBV4-1 and TRBJ2-2; no reliable D call. The CDR3 extends over 17 amino acids. The V and J ends lost 5 bases and 5 bases respectively, with 21 bases between them. Germline V CDR1 and CDR2: MGHRA, YSYEKL. CDR3 region: CASSAEPTGPSTGELFF. For the CDR3, the DNA is TGCGCCAGCAGCGCTGAGCCGACGGGTCCTTCAACCGGGGAGCTGTTTTTT.

This CDR3 reads CASSFGTSVSTDTQYF. The CDR3 nucleotides are TGTGCCAGCAGCTTCGGAACTAGCGTCAGCACAGATACGCAGTATTTT. The rearrangement links TRBV9 to TRBJ2-3, with 7 bases fitting TRBD2. V shed 4 bases and J 0 bases; nucleotides not matched to a gene: 8. The CDR3 is 16 residues long. Germline-derived CDR1 and CDR2 are SGDLS and YYNGEE. The whole variable domain, filled in from reference TRBV9 and TRBJ2-3, reads DSGVTQTPKHLITATGQRVTLRCSPRSGDLSVYWYQQSLDQGLQFLIQYYNGEERAKGNILERFSAQQFPDLHSELNLSSLELGDSALYFCASSFGTSVSTDTQYFGPGTRLTVL.

This chain links TRBV6-1 with TRBJ1-6, with D unresolved. Germline V gene sequence: CDR1 MNHNS, CDR2 SASEGT. V lost 1 base, J lost 7 bases, and 5 bases lay in between. The CDR3 length is 13 residues. This CDR3 reads CASSEVSNSPLHF. Written as DNA, the CDR3 is TGTGCCAGCAGTGAAGTATCCAATTCACCCCTCCACTTT.

The genes are TRBV5-5 and TRBJ1-3, with 7 bases fitting TRBD1. V dropped 0 bases and J dropped 5; count of bases not matched to a gene: 11. This CDR3 region has 17 residues. The germline V gene encodes CDR1 SGHKS and CDR2 YYEKEE (reference sequence). The CDR3 DNA reads as TGTGCCAGCAGCTTGGACCTCCAGGGGGGCACGAGAAACACCATATATTTT. It specifies CASSLDLQGGTRNTIYF. The variable domain in full, with the rest retrieved from reference TRBV5-5 and TRBJ1-3, is DAGVTQSPTHLIKTRGQQVTLRCSPISGHKSVSWYQQVLGQGPQFIFQYYEKEERGRGNFPDRFSARQFPNYSSELNVNALLLGDSALYLCASSLDLQGGTRNTIYFGEGSWLTVV.

Many counts were recorded for this clone. The V gene is TRBV11-2, the J gene TRBJ2-3; no clear D. The CDR3 loop spans 15 amino acids. Per the germline V gene, CDR1 is SGHAT and CDR2 is FQNNGV. The germline V and J ends were trimmed by 6 bases and 0 bases, with 13 bases remaining between them. The CDR3 DNA sequence: TGTGCCAGCAGTTCACCCAGGTTTAGCACAGATACGCAGTATTTT. It encodes CASSSPRFSTDTQYF.

The sample holds one count of this clone. V usage is TRBV5-4 and J usage is TRBJ2-5, with a weak D call TRBD1 (6 bases). Germline V gene lookup returns CDR1 SGHNT and CDR2 YYREEE (reference sequence). V lost 4 bases, J lost 2 bases, and 12 bases lay in between. This CDR3 spans 14 amino acids. The CDR3 sequence is CASSRNRVQETQYF. The CDR3 nucleotides are TGTGCCAGCAGCCGCAACAGGGTTCAAGAGACCCAGTACTTC.